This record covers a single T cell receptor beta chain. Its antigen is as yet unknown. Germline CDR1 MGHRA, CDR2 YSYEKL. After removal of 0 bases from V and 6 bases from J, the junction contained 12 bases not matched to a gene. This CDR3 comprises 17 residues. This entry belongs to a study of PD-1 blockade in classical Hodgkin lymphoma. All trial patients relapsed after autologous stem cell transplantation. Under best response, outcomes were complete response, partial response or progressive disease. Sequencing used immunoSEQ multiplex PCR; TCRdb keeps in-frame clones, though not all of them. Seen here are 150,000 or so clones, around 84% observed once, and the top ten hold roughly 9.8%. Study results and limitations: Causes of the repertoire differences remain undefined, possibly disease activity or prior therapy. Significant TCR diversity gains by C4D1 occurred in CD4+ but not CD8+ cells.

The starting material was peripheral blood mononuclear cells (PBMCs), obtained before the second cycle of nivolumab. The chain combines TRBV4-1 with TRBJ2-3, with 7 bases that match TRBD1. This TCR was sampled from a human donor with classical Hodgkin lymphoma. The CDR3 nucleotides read TGCGCCAGCAGCCAAGACGGTTTAGGACAGGATGAGGATACGCAGTATTTT. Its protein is CASSQDGLGQDEDTQYF.